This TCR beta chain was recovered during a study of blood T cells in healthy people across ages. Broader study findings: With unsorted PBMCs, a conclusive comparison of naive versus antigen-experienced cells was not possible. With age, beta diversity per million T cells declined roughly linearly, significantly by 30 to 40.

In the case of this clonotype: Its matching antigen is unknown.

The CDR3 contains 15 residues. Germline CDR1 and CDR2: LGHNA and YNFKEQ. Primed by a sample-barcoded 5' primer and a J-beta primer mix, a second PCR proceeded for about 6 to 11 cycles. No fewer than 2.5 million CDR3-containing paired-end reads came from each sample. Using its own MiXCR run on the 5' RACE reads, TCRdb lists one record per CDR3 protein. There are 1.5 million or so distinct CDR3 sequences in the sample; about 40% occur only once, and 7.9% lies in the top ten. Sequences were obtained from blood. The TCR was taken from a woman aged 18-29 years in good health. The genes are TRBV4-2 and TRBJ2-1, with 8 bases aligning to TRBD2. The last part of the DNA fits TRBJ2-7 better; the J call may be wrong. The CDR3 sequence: CASSEGSGGYNEQYF. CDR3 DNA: TGTGCCAGCAGCGAAGGAAGCGGGGGATACAATGAGCAGTACTTC.